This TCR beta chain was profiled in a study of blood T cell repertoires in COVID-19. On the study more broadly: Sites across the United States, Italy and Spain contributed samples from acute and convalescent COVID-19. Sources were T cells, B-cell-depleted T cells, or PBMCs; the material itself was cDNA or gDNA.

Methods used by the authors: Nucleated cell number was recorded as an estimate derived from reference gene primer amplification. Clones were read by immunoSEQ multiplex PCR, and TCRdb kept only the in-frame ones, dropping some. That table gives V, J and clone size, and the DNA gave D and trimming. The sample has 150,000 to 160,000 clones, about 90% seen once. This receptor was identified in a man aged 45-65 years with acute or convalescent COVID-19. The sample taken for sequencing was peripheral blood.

The CDR3 loop reads CASRQGPNYEQYV. The CDR3 DNA is TGTGCCAGCAGGCAGGGGCCAAACTACGAGCAGTACGTC. The chain employs TRBV2 and TRBJ2-7; possibly TRBD1 for D (6 bases). CDR1 and CDR2 (germline): SNHLY, FYNNEI. The CDR3 has 13 amino acids. V lost 6 bases and J 3 bases, leaving 12 bases between the germline ends.